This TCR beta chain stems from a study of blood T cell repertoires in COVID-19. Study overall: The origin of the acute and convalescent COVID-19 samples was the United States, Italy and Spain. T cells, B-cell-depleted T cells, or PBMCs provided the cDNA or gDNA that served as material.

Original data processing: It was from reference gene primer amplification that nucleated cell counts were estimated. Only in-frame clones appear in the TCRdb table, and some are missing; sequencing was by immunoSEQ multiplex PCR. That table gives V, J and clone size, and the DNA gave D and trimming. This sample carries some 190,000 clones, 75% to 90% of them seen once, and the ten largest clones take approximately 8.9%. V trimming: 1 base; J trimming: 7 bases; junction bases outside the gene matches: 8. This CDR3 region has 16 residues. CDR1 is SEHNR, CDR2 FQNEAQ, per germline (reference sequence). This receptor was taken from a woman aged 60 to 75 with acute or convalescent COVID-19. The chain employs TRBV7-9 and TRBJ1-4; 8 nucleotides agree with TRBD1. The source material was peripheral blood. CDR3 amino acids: CASSLVADRAVEKLFF. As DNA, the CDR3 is TGTGCCAGCAGCTTAGTCGCGGACAGGGCGGTTGAAAAACTGTTTTTT. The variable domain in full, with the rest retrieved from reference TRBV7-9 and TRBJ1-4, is DTGVSQNPRHKITKRGQNVTFRCDPISEHNRLYWYRQTLGQGPEFLTYFQNEAQLEKSRLLSDRFSAERPKGSFSTLEIQRTEQGDSAMYLCASSLVADRAVEKLFFGSGTQLSVL.